Shown below are 20 T cell receptor beta chains from a single sample sequenced in a study of beta chain features in type 1 diabetes. Investigators reverse transcribed all isolated RNA, so they sequenced expressed TCRB transcripts. TCRdb's copy holds only in-frame clones and misses some; the assay was immunoSEQ multiplex PCR. The table lists some 160,000 clones, approximately 9% of them singletons. The source material was central memory CD4+ T cells from blood. These receptors originate from a woman aged 18-35 years in good health.

This chain joins TRBV18 and TRBJ2-2, with TRBD1 matching 10 bases. Germline loops: CDR1 KGHSH, CDR2 LQKENI. CDR3 length: 16 residues. The trim removed 3 bases at V and 5 bases at J, leaving 6 bases unmatched. CDR3 sequence reads: CASSPSAGQGTGELFF. The CDR3 coding sequence is TGTGCCAGCTCACCTTCCGCGGGACAGGGGACCGGGGAGCTGTTTTTT.

This clone has a handful of counts. This sequence joins TRBV29-1 and TRBJ1-4, with 7 bases identical to TRBD1. Germline CDR1 is SQVTM and CDR2 is ANQGSEA. This CDR3 is 12 amino acids long. The ends lost 7 bases at V and 5 bases at J; junction bases unmatched: 4. CDR3 bases: TGCAGCGCCGGGACAGAAAATGAAAAACTGTTTTTT. It codes for CSAGTENEKLFF.

The rearrangement links TRBV5-1 to TRBJ2-5; D gene unclear. V was pared by 0 bases and J by 3 bases, with 15 bases between. The germline V gene encodes CDR1 SGHRS and CDR2 YFSETQ. CDR3 length: 16 amino acids. CDR3 DNA sequence: TGCGCCAGCAGCTTGGACCCCGGCAGGATTAAAGAGACCCAGTACTTC. It encodes CASSLDPGRIKETQYF.

The V gene is TRBV5-4, the J gene TRBJ1-3, with a tentative D call TRBD1 (5 bases). Germline loops: CDR1 SGHNT, CDR2 YYREEE (reference sequence). There are 15 residues in the CDR3. Trimming removed 0 bases at V and 4 bases at J, with 11 bases between. The CDR3 nucleotides are TGTGCCAGCAGCTTGGGGGGCTTGGGCGGAAACACCATATATTTT. It yields the protein CASSLGGLGGNTIYF. Full variable domain (remainder filled in from reference TRBV5-4 and TRBJ1-3): ETGVTQSPTHLIKTRGQQVTLRCSSQSGHNTVSWYQQALGQGPQFIFQYYREEENGRGNFPPRFSGLQFPNYSSELNVNALELDDSALYLCASSLGGLGGNTIYFGEGSWLTVV.

The V and J genes are TRBV18 and TRBJ1-5; D perhaps matches TRBD1 (5 bases). Trimming pared 3 bases from V and 3 bases from J, leaving 6 bases between. CDR3 size: 13 residues. Germline CDR1 and CDR2: KGHSH and LQKENI. The chain's CDR3 is CASSPDTNQPQHF. The CDR3 DNA reads as TGTGCCAGCTCACCGGACACCAATCAGCCCCAGCATTTT.

This chain uses TRBV5-4 with TRBJ1-1, with 7 bases aligning to TRBD1. J lost 4 bases, V lost 4 bases, and 7 bases had no gene match. This CDR3 contains 14 residues. Germline V CDR1 and CDR2: SGHNT, YYREEE (reference sequence). Here the CDR3 reads CASSPATGTTEAFF. In DNA form, the CDR3 reads TGTGCCAGCAGCCCCGCGACAGGGACCACTGAAGCTTTCTTT.

This clone has just a few counts. The rearrangement links TRBV9 to TRBJ1-2, with TRBD1 matching 8 bases. This CDR3 region has 13 residues. Germline CDR1 and CDR2: SGDLS and YYNGEE. Losses at the gene ends were 0 bases for V and 6 bases for J; bases not matched to a gene: 1. CDR3 sequence: CASSVDRGDGYTF. The CDR3 region has the DNA TGTGCCAGCAGCGTAGACAGGGGGGATGGCTACACCTTC.

The chain has TRBV18 and TRBJ2-7; D unclear. CDR1 and CDR2 (germline): KGHSH, LQKENI. The CDR3 is 15 residues long. Trimming shortened V by 2 bases and J by 0 bases, and 11 bases separated the two germline ends. The CDR3 region is CASSPEARSSYEQYF. DNA for the CDR3: TGTGCCAGCTCACCAGAGGCCAGAAGCTCCTACGAGCAGTACTTC.

The sample holds a few counts of this clone. The gene calls are TRBV4-3 and TRBJ2-1; TRBD1 is a possible D gene (5 bases). The CDR3 sequence is 15 residues long. V was trimmed by 2 bases and J by 5 bases, leaving 13 bases between them. Germline lookup yields CDR1 LGHNA and CDR2 YSLEER. CDR3 loop: CASSQRGFSDNEQFF. DNA for the CDR3: TGCGCCAGCAGCCAAAGGGGATTTTCTGACAATGAGCAGTTCTTC.

This clone was observed many times. The chain combines TRBV7-9 with TRBJ2-6, with a possible D match to TRBD2 (6 bases). The CDR3 spans 17 residues. V was shortened by 5 bases and J by 2 bases, with 16 bases between the two germline ends. Germline V gene lookup returns CDR1 SEHNR and CDR2 FQNEAQ (reference sequence). CDR3 sequence reads: CASSPSRWRAGANVLTF. CDR3 coding DNA: TGTGCCAGCAGCCCCTCCCGGTGGAGGGCTGGGGCCAACGTCCTGACTTTC.

The J gene is TRBJ1-4, the V gene TRBV9; TRBD1 matches at 8 bases. This CDR3 is built from 16 residues. The V and J ends lost 0 bases and 7 bases, in that order; junction bases with no gene match: 8. From germline, CDR1 is SGDLS and CDR2 YYNGEE. The CDR3 loop reads CASSVGMGQAGEKLFF. CDR3 nucleotide sequence: TGTGCCAGCAGCGTAGGGATGGGACAGGCCGGTGAAAAACTGTTTTTT. Using reference TRBV9 and TRBJ1-4 for the parts outside the CDR3, the full variable domain is DSGVTQTPKHLITATGQRVTLRCSPRSGDLSVYWYQQSLDQGLQFLIQYYNGEERAKGNILERFSAQQFPDLHSELNLSSLELGDSALYFCASSVGMGQAGEKLFFGSGTQLSVL.

V and J are TRBV5-4 and TRBJ1-5, with 9 positions matching TRBD1. The CDR3 has 14 amino acids. Germline-derived CDR1 and CDR2 are SGHNT and YYREEE (reference sequence). Losses at the gene ends were 4 bases for V and 7 bases for J; bases not matched to a gene: 6. CDR3 bases: TGTGCCAGCAGCGTACAGGGGGCAGGACAGCCCCAGCATTTT. Its translation: CASSVQGAGQPQHF.

Worth noting for this clone: The sample contains more than one DNA sequence encoding this CDR3. The V call is TRBV5-1, the J call TRBJ1-1; a possible D gene is TRBD1 (5 bases). V was trimmed by 2 bases and J by 1 base, leaving 9 bases between them. The CDR3 loop spans 14 amino acids. Germline values: CDR1 SGHRS, CDR2 YFSETQ. Written as DNA, the CDR3 is TGCGCCAGCAGCTTAGGGGCTGGGAACACTGAAGCTTTCTTT. This sequence encodes CASSLGAGNTEAFF.

The rearrangement links TRBV6-5 to TRBJ1-5; D remains unclear. This CDR3 has 14 residues. Germline V gene data show CDR1 as MNHEY and CDR2 as SVGAGI. The V end lost 2 bases, the J end lost 5 bases, and 10 bases lay between the germline ends. The CDR3, as DNA: TGTGCCAGCAGTTACGAGGGTCTAGATCAGCCCCAGCATTTT. Translation: CASSYEGLDQPQHF.

This clone was observed a handful of times. The chain combines TRBV5-6 with TRBJ2-6; D ambiguous. V lost 5 bases and J 0 bases, leaving 6 bases between the germline ends. This CDR3 contains 14 residues. Germline CDR1 reads SGHDT; CDR2 reads YYEEEE. CDR3 amino acids: CASSVVSGANVLTF. The CDR3 coding sequence is TGTGCCAGCAGTGTAGTCTCTGGGGCCAACGTCCTGACTTTC. The full variable domain, completed using reference TRBV5-6 and TRBJ2-6, is DAGVTQSPTHLIKTRGQQVTLRCSPKSGHDTVSWYQQALGQGPQFIFQYYEEEERQRGNFPDRFSGHQFPNYSSELNVNALLLGDSALYLCASSVVSGANVLTFGAGSRLTVL.

The chain employs TRBV10-2 and TRBJ1-1; 9 bases map to TRBD1. Per the germline V gene, CDR1 is WSHSY and CDR2 is SAAADI. The CDR3 is 14 residues long. Trimming at V came to 8 bases and at J to 4 bases, leaving 8 bases not matched to a gene. CDR3 loop: CASGRGTGITEAFF. CDR3 nucleotides: TGCGCCAGCGGACGAGGGACAGGGATCACTGAAGCTTTCTTT.

This clone occurred many times. V is TRBV7-2 and J is TRBJ2-3; the match to TRBD1 covers 7 bases. CDR1 and CDR2 (germline): SGHTA, FQGNSA. With V trimmed by 0 bases and J by 1 base, 1 base remained unmatched. The CDR3 is made up of 15 amino acids. CDR3 in amino acids: CASSLADRRTDTQYF. In DNA form, the CDR3 reads TGTGCCAGCAGCTTAGCGGACAGGCGCACAGATACGCAGTATTTT.

The rearrangement links TRBV30 to TRBJ1-3; D call uncertain. Trimming cost V 0 bases and J 7 bases, with 10 bases left between them. This CDR3 contains 13 residues. The germline V gene has CDR1 GTSNPN and CDR2 SVGIG (reference sequence). CDR3 in DNA: TGTGCCTGGAGTGTAATGGGGAGTAACACCATATATTTT. Protein sequence: CAWSVMGSNTIYF.

This clone occurred a few times. The rearrangement uses TRBV6-5 and TRBJ2-3, with TRBD2 matching 7 bases. This CDR3 comprises 13 residues. CDR1 and CDR2 (germline): MNHEY, SVGAGI. The V and J ends lost 10 bases and 3 bases, in that order; junction bases with no gene match: 7. CDR3 nucleotide sequence: TGTGCCACCTACCTAGCGGCGACAGATACGCAGTATTTT. Translating gives CATYLAATDTQYF.

The table lists this clone with a few counts. The chain recombines TRBV5-6 with TRBJ2-2; 12 positions match TRBD2. The trim removed 4 bases at V and 0 bases at J, leaving 1 base unmatched. The CDR3 consists of 16 residues. Germline CDR1 is SGHDT and CDR2 is YYEEEE. The CDR3 reads CASSGLAGSNTGELFF. The DNA of the CDR3 is TGTGCCAGCAGCGGACTAGCGGGATCGAACACCGGGGAGCTGTTTTTT.